The entry below gives a single T cell receptor beta chain sequence along with its context. The data derive from a study of blood T cell repertoires in COVID-19. Study as a whole: Both acute and convalescent COVID-19 samples were obtained from the United States, Italy and Spain. T cells, B-cell-depleted T cells, or PBMCs provided the cDNA or gDNA that served as material.

Original analysis: The authors estimated nucleated cell counts from reference gene primer amplification. Data came from immunoSEQ multiplex PCR; TCRdb stores just in-frame clones and leaves some out. That table is the source of V, J and clone size, and D and trimming were worked out from the DNA. The sample shows about 59,000 clones, roughly 85% of them seen only once. The CDR3 covers 15 residues. Germline CDR1 and CDR2: MGHRA and YSYEKL. With 0 bases clipped from V and 3 bases from J, the junction kept 5 bases outside the gene matches. Sequenced input: peripheral blood. This sequence originates from a human donor in a cohort sampled during active COVID-19. The chain carries TRBV4-1 and TRBJ2-7, with TRBD1 identical over 7 bases. CDR3 nucleotides: TGCGCCAGCAGCCAAGATTGGACAGGCCGCTACGAGCAGTACTTC. It yields the protein CASSQDWTGRYEQYF.